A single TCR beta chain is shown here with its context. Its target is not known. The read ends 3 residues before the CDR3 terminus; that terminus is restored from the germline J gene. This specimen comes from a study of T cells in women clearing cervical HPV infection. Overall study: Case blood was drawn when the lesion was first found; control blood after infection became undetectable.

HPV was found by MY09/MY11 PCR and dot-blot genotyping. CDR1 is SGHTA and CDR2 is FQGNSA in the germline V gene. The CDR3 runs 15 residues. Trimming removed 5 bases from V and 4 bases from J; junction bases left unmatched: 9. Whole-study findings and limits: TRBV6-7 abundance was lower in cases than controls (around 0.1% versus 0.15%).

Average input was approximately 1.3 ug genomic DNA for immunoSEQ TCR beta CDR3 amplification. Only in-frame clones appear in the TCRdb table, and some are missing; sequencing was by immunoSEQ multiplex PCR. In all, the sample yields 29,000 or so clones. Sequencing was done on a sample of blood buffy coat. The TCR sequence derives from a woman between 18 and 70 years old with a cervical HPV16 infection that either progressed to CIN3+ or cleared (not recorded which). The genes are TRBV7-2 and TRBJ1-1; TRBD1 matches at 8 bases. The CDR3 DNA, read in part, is TGTGCCAGCAGCACCTTGACAGGGGCCGGCACTGAA. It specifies CASSTLTGAGTE. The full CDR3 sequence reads CASSTLTGAGTEAFF.